This T cell receptor beta chain originates from a study of blood T cell repertoires in COVID-19. Study context: COVID-19 samples collected from the United States, Italy and Spain covered acute and convalescent phases.

In assigning cohorts, the study relied on participant-reported clinical history. In Cohort 3, a recovered donor had either two negative PCRs, clearance, or symptom resolution. V was pared by 0 bases and J by 7 bases, with 6 bases between. Germline V lookup: CDR1 SGHTA, CDR2 FQGNSA. This CDR3 has 13 amino acids. Original handling: Amplification of reference gene primers was used by the study to estimate nucleated cell counts. TCRdb keeps only in-frame clones here, not all; method: immunoSEQ multiplex PCR. The V and J calls and clone size come from that table; D and trimming were worked out from the DNA. This sample has 490,000 or so clones, with 80% to 90% found just once.

V gene TRBV7-2 combines with J gene TRBJ2-2; D is unresolved. The sequence was collected from a woman aged 60-75 years who had recovered from COVID-19. The specimen was PBMCs or T cells enriched from blood (not recorded which). The CDR3 DNA reads TGTGCCAGCAGCTTAGCGCAGGTCGGGGAGCTGTTTTTT. This encodes CASSLAQVGELFF.